The 9 T cell receptor beta chains below were found in one sample sequenced in a study of T-cell memory formation after mild COVID-19. TCRdb recomputed calls from the 5' RACE reads with MiXCR, one row per CDR3 protein. The sample shows just over 200,000 distinct CDR3 sequences, approximately 10% of them seen only once. The sequenced sample was PBMCs or a T cell subset sorted from them (not recorded which). The receptors here all came from a man between 18 and 35 years old who had mild COVID-19 (a few samples of this study predate the infection). Cell type and time point are not known.

The table lists this clonotype with many counts. This chain joins TRBV5-1 and TRBJ2-3; D possibly corresponds to TRBD2 (7 bases). Germline CDR1 and CDR2: SGHRS and YFSETQ. The CDR3 has 15 amino acids. Trimming shortened V by 4 bases and J by 1 base, and 13 bases separated the two germline ends. Written as DNA, the CDR3 is TGCGCCAGCAGCGCGACGGGGGGCGGCACAGATACGCAGTATTTT. Protein product: CASSATGGGTDTQYF.

The chain carries TRBV30 and TRBJ2-7, with 7 bases fitting TRBD1. This CDR3 has 12 residues. The germline V gene encodes CDR1 GTSNPN and CDR2 SVGIG (reference sequence). V trimming: 3 bases; J trimming: 4 bases; junction bases outside the gene matches: 3. In DNA form, the CDR3 reads TGTGCCTGGAGCGAGGACAGGTACGAGCAGTACTTC. The encoded protein is CAWSEDRYEQYF.

This clonotype was seen more than once but under ten times. The chain employs TRBV5-6 and TRBJ1-2; D is unclear. Germline CDR1 SGHDT, CDR2 YYEEEE. The CDR3 length is 13 residues. The V gene lost 1 base and the J gene lost 8 bases, with 12 bases spanning the gap. This CDR3 reads CASSLPGKSGYTF. The CDR3 DNA reads as TGTGCCAGCAGCTTGCCCGGGAAGTCAGGCTACACCTTC. The complete variable domain, with remaining parts taken from reference TRBV5-6 and TRBJ1-2, reads DAGVTQSPTHLIKTRGQQVTLRCSPKSGHDTVSWYQQALGQGPQFIFQYYEEEERQRGNFPDRFSGHQFPNYSSELNVNALLLGDSALYLCASSLPGKSGYTFGSGTRLTVV.

This clonotype was counted ten times or more. The V call is TRBV18, the J call TRBJ2-5; a possible D gene is TRBD2 (5 bases). This CDR3 spans 13 amino acids. Germline lookup yields CDR1 KGHSH and CDR2 LQKENI. The V gene lost 6 bases and the J gene lost 3 bases, with 11 bases spanning the gap. CDR3 region: CASSRGVEETQYF. DNA of the CDR3: TGTGCCAGCTCCCGGGGAGTTGAAGAGACCCAGTACTTC. The full variable domain, completed using reference TRBV18 and TRBJ2-5, is NAGVMQNPRHLVRRRGQEARLRCSPMKGHSHVYWYRQLPEEGLKFMVYLQKENIIDESGMPKERFSAEFPKEGPSILRIQQVVRGDSAAYFCASSRGVEETQYFGPGTRLLVL.

The chain carries TRBV7-2 and TRBJ2-2; tentatively, D is TRBD1 or TRBD2 (5 bases each). CDR3 length: 15 amino acids. CDR1 is SGHTA, CDR2 FQGNSA, per germline. Trimming left V 2 bases short and J 10 bases short, with 17 bases between. CDR3 sequence (DNA): TGTGCCAGCAGCTTATCGGTGGGGGTTCCGACGGAGCTGTTTTTT. It specifies CASSLSVGVPTELFF.

The J gene is TRBJ2-7, the V gene TRBV28, with 9 positions matching TRBD1. This CDR3 comprises 15 residues. Germline V gene sequence: CDR1 MDHEN, CDR2 SYDVKM. The V segment lost 8 bases and the J segment 7 bases; nucleotides outside the gene matches: 15. In nucleotides, the CDR3 is TGTGCCAGCGGACTACCGGGACAGGGTTTGAAAGAGCAGTACGTC. This translates into CASGLPGQGLKEQYV.

This clonotype was recorded a few times. The chain couples TRBV5-4 to TRBJ2-3; D possibly corresponds to TRBD1 (5 bases). CDR1 SGHNT and CDR2 YYREEE come from the germline V gene (reference sequence). The CDR3 is made up of 15 amino acids. V was pared by 4 bases and J by 2 bases, with 14 bases between. CDR3 sequence (DNA): TGTGCCAGCAGCCTTGACGACAGACCCACAGATACGCAGTATTTT. It translates to CASSLDDRPTDTQYF.

This clonotype was observed at least ten times. The chain uses TRBV29-1 and TRBJ2-3, with TRBD2 identical over 9 bases. Germline CDR1 and CDR2: SQVTM and ANQGSEA. V shed 6 bases, J shed 4 bases, and the junction held 8 bases outside the gene matches. This CDR3 spans 14 amino acids. CDR3 in amino acids: CSVRRVAGADTQYF. As DNA, the CDR3 is TGCAGCGTAAGGCGGGTAGCGGGGGCAGATACGCAGTATTTT.

The rearrangement joins TRBV7-2 to TRBJ2-3; 9 nucleotides agree with TRBD1. Trimming removed 4 bases from V and 1 base from J; junction bases left unmatched: 9. CDR1 SGHTA and CDR2 FQGNSA come from the germline V gene. CDR3 length: 17 amino acids. CDR3 protein: CASSSRFGDRGTDTQYF. CDR3 DNA: TGTGCCAGCAGCTCCCGGTTCGGGGACAGGGGCACAGATACGCAGTATTTT. Full variable domain (remainder filled in from reference TRBV7-2 and TRBJ2-3): GAGVSQSPSNKVTEKGKDVELRCDPISGHTALYWYRQSLGQGLEFLIYFQGNSAPDKSGLPSDRFSAERTGGSVSTLTIQRTQQEDSAVYLCASSSRFGDRGTDTQYFGPGTRLTVL.